A single sample gave rise to the 18 T cell receptor beta chains below, sequenced in a study of CD8 T cells in ankylosing spondylitis. TCRdb ran MiXCR on the 5' RACE reads and lists one entry per CDR3 protein. The data show more than 250,000 distinct CDR3 sequences, 11% seen once. Sequencing was carried out using blood, either unsorted or a sorted T cell fraction (not recorded which). These TCRs come from a female donor with ankylosing spondylitis or in good health (not recorded which).

This clonotype appeared many times. This chain connects TRBV11-2 to TRBJ2-1; 9 bases map to TRBD1. The CDR3 runs to 18 residues. Trimming cost V 0 bases and J 8 bases; bases outside gene matches: 14. CDR1 and CDR2 from the germline V gene are SGHAT and FQNNGV. The CDR3 nucleotides read TGTGCCAGCAGCTTAGAACTGATGACAGGGGGTTGGGAATATGAGCAGTTCTTC. Its translation is CASSLELMTGGWEYEQFF.

This clonotype was picked up many times. This chain joins TRBV11-2 and TRBJ1-3, with D possibly matching TRBD1 (5 bases). CDR1 is SGHAT, CDR2 FQNNGV, per germline. This CDR3 has 16 amino acids. Trimming shortened V by 5 bases and J by 0 bases, and 14 bases separated the two germline ends. The CDR3 nucleotides are TGTGCCAGCAGCCCAGGGAGCCTCGTCTCTGGAAACACCATATATTTT. As protein: CASSPGSLVSGNTIYF.

This clonotype was seen repeatedly, ten times or more. V is TRBV18 and J is TRBJ2-7; D is uncertain. CDR3 size: 12 residues. V gave up 6 bases and J gave up 3 bases, with 9 bases separating them. Germline values: CDR1 KGHSH, CDR2 LQKENI. The CDR3: CASSPRSYEQYF. CDR3 in DNA: TGTGCCAGCTCCCCTCGGAGCTACGAGCAGTACTTC. The full variable domain, completed using reference TRBV18 and TRBJ2-7, is NAGVMQNPRHLVRRRGQEARLRCSPMKGHSHVYWYRQLPEEGLKFMVYLQKENIIDESGMPKERFSAEFPKEGPSILRIQQVVRGDSAAYFCASSPRSYEQYFGPGTRLTVT.

A few counts support this clonotype. The chain links TRBV20-1 to TRBJ1-1; tentative D call: TRBD1 (5 bases). CDR1 DFQATT and CDR2 SNEGSKA come from the germline V gene (reference sequence). The CDR3 has 11 amino acids. V lost 3 bases and J lost 7, with 9 bases in between. The CDR3 here is CSASLQDEAFF. The CDR3 DNA reads TGCAGTGCTAGTTTACAGGATGAAGCTTTCTTT.

This clonotype was picked up a small number of times. The chain joins TRBV5-1 to TRBJ2-3, with a possible D match to TRBD1 (5 bases). The V gene's germline CDR1 is SGHRS and CDR2 YFSETQ. Trimming shortened V by 0 bases and J by 3 bases, and 17 bases separated the two germline ends. CDR3 length equals 17 residues. The DNA of the CDR3 is TGCGCCAGCAGCTTGGTTGGGGCGCAAACGGCTACAGATACGCAGTATTTT. Its protein is CASSLVGAQTATDTQYF.

The rearrangement joins TRBV7-8 to TRBJ1-1, with D possibly being TRBD1 (5 bases). The CDR3 is 19 residues long. The germline V gene has CDR1 SGHVS and CDR2 FQNEAQ. Trimming shortened V by 5 bases and J by 0 bases, and 25 bases separated the two germline ends. This CDR3 reads CASSGTPFLRTGVNTEAFF. CDR3 in DNA: TGTGCCAGCAGCGGCACCCCCTTCCTTAGGACGGGGGTGAACACTGAAGCTTTCTTT.

This chain connects TRBV20-1 to TRBJ2-7; 11 bases are shared with TRBD2. Germline V lookup: CDR1 DFQATT, CDR2 SNEGSKA (reference sequence). The CDR3 extends over 15 amino acids. V shed 6 bases, J shed 4 bases, and the junction held 11 bases outside the gene matches. CDR3 sequence reads: CSARSPLAGGYEQYF. CDR3 nucleotides: TGCAGTGCCAGAAGCCCTCTAGCGGGGGGATACGAGCAGTACTTC.

This clonotype was counted at least ten times. V gene TRBV5-1 combines with J gene TRBJ1-4; the D gene is possibly TRBD1 (6 bases). The V end was cut by 4 bases, the J end by 5 bases, with 12 bases between. This CDR3 has 14 amino acids. The germline V gene has CDR1 SGHRS and CDR2 YFSETQ. CDR3 sequence reads: CASSPRTVNEKLFF. The CDR3 nucleotides read TGCGCCAGCAGCCCAAGGACAGTCAATGAAAAACTGTTTTTT.

This clonotype was recorded many times. The chain employs TRBV9 and TRBJ2-3; 9 bases fit TRBD2. This CDR3 contains 16 residues. The V and J ends lost 4 bases and 1 base, in that order; junction bases with no gene match: 7. Germline values: CDR1 SGDLS, CDR2 YYNGEE. Written as DNA, the CDR3 is TGTGCCAGCAGCCCTCGGGTAGCGGGAGGCACAGATACGCAGTATTTT. It translates to CASSPRVAGGTDTQYF.

The rearrangement joins TRBV30 to TRBJ1-5, with D perhaps TRBD1 (6 bases). The CDR3 has 13 amino acids. The ends were cut back, 0 bases at V and 4 bases at J, with 7 bases in the middle. Germline lookup yields CDR1 GTSNPN and CDR2 SVGIG (reference sequence). The CDR3 sequence: CAWSVQGNQPQHF. In nucleotides, the CDR3 is TGTGCCTGGAGTGTACAGGGTAATCAGCCCCAGCATTTT. The variable domain in full, completed from reference TRBV30 and TRBJ1-5, reads SQTIHQWPATLVQPVGSPLSLECTVEGTSNPNLYWYRQAAGRGLQLLFYSVGIGQISSEVPQNLSASRPQDRQFILSSKKLLLSDSGFYLCAWSVQGNQPQHFGDGTRLSIL.

To note about this clonotype: Its ends do not fully match the called genes, so a read error is possible. The CDR3 coding sequence is TGTGCCAGCTGTTTAGCGCCCTTCGACTGGAGGGAGACAAATGAGCAGTTCTTC. Translation: CASCLAPFDWRETNEQFF. V gene TRBV12-3 or TRBV12-4 combines with J gene TRBJ2-1; perhaps TRBD2 as D (6 bases). This CDR3 is 18 amino acids long.

This clonotype was detected ten times or more. The chain combines TRBV4-1 with TRBJ1-1; TRBD1 might be the D (6 bases). There are 16 residues in the CDR3. V gave up 0 bases and J gave up 5 bases, with 16 bases separating them. Germline loops: CDR1 MGHRA, CDR2 YSYEKL. CDR3 loop: CASSQENRGRGTEAFF. In nucleotides, the CDR3 is TGCGCCAGCAGCCAAGAGAACCGGGGGCGCGGAACTGAAGCTTTCTTT.

CDR3 residues: CASRQRGTGANLYEQYF. The DNA of the CDR3 is TGTGCCAGCAGGCAAAGAGGGACAGGGGCGAACCTGTACGAGCAGTACTTC. V gene TRBV28 combines with J gene TRBJ2-7; 10 nucleotides line up with TRBD1. Per the germline V gene, CDR1 is MDHEN and CDR2 is SYDVKM. Trimming cost V 6 bases and J 4 bases; bases outside gene matches: 15. The CDR3 extends over 17 amino acids.

This clonotype appeared many times. The rearrangement uses TRBV20-1 and TRBJ1-2; no clear D. Germline CDR1 and CDR2: DFQATT and SNEGSKA (reference sequence). The CDR3 loop spans 14 amino acids. V lost 0 bases to trimming and J lost 6 bases, with 14 bases between them. The CDR3 nucleotides are TGCAGTGCTAGAGATCGTGCCGGGAATGATGGCTACACCTTC. It is translated as CSARDRAGNDGYTF.

This clonotype was seen repeatedly, ten times or more. V usage is TRBV5-1 and J usage is TRBJ2-2, with 8 bases that match TRBD2. CDR3 size: 17 residues. Germline V gene sequence: CDR1 SGHRS, CDR2 YFSETQ. J gave up 5 bases and V 4 bases, and 13 bases lay outside the gene matches. The CDR3 here is CASSLSVGGGKTGELFF. The CDR3, as DNA: TGCGCCAGCAGCCTGTCCGTCGGCGGGGGGAAGACCGGGGAGCTGTTTTTT.

The chain couples TRBV10-3 to TRBJ2-3; no clear D gene. Trimming removed 3 bases from V and 2 bases from J, with 6 bases in between. From germline, CDR1 is ENHRY and CDR2 SYGVKD. This CDR3 spans 13 amino acids. CDR3 protein: CAISDSSTDTQYF. CDR3 sequence (DNA): TGTGCCATCAGTGACAGCTCCACAGATACGCAGTATTTT.

This clonotype was seen at least ten times. CDR3 residues: CASKGQEAFF. In DNA form, the CDR3 reads TGTGCCAGCAAAGGACAGGAAGCTTTCTTT. V gene TRBV3-1 combines with J gene TRBJ1-1; D perhaps matches TRBD1 (6 bases). Trimming left V 7 bases short and J 8 bases short, with 8 bases between. Germline V gene sequence: CDR1 LGHDT, CDR2 YNNKEL (reference sequence). The CDR3 loop spans 10 amino acids.

This clonotype was seen repeatedly, ten times or more. The rearrangement joins TRBV6-5 to TRBJ2-7; TRBD1 aligns across 8 bases. This CDR3 has 14 amino acids. Per the germline V gene, CDR1 is MNHEY and CDR2 is SVGAGI. V gave up 4 bases and J gave up 1 base; unmatched junction bases: 3. CDR3 amino acids: CASSLDRVSYEQYF. In DNA, the CDR3 is TGTGCCAGCAGTTTGGACAGGGTTTCCTACGAGCAGTACTTC.